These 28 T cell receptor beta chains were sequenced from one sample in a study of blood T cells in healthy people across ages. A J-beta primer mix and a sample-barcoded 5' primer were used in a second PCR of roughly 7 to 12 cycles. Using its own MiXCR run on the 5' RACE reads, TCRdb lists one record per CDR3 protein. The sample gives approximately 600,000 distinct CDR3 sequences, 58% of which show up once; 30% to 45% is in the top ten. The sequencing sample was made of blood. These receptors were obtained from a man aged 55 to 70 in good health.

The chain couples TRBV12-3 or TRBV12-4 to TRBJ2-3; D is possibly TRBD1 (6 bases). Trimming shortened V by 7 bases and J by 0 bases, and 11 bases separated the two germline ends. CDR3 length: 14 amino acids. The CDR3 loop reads CASKNRESTDTQYF. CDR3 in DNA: TGTGCCAGCAAGAACAGGGAGAGCACAGATACGCAGTATTTT.

The CDR3 nucleotides read TGTGCCAGCAGCCGCGTTACTAGTTTTGCAGAGACCCAGTACTTC. Translating gives CASSRVTSFAETQYF. The J gene is TRBJ2-5, the V gene TRBV3-1, with D possibly TRBD2 on 5 matching bases. The length of the CDR3 is 15 residues. CDR1 and CDR2 from the germline V gene are LGHDT and YNNKEL (reference sequence). Deletions cut 4 bases from V and 4 bases from J, with 16 bases between.

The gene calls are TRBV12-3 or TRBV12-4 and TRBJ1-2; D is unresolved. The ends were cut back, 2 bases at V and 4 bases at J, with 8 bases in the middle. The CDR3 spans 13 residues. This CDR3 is CASSLRSTYGYTF. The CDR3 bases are TGTGCCAGCAGTTTACGAAGCACCTATGGCTACACCTTC.

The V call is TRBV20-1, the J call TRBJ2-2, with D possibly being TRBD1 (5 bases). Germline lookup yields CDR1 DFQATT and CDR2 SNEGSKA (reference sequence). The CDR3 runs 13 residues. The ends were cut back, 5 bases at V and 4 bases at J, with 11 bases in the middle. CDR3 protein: CSAADTLTGELFF. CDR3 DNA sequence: TGCAGTGCTGCGGACACTCTCACCGGGGAGCTGTTTTTT.

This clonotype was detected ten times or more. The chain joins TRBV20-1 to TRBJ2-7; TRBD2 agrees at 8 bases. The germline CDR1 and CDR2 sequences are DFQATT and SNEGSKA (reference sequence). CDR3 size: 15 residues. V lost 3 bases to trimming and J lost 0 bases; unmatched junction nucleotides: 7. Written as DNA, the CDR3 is TGCAGTGCTAGGAGGTGGCGGGGGGACTCCTACGAGCAGTACTTC. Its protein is CSARRWRGDSYEQYF.

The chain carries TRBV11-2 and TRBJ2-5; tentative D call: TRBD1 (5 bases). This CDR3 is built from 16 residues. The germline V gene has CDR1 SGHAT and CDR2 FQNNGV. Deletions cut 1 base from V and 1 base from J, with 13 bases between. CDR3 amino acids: CASSLVVGRVQETQYF. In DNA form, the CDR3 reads TGTGCCAGCAGCTTAGTAGTGGGCAGGGTCCAAGAGACCCAGTACTTC.

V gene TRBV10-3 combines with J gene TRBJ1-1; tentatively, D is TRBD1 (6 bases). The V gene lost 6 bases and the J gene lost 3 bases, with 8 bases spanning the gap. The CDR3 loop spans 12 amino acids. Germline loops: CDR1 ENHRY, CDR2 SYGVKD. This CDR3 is CAIRKGDTEAFF. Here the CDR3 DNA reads TGTGCCATCAGGAAGGGGGACACTGAAGCTTTCTTT.

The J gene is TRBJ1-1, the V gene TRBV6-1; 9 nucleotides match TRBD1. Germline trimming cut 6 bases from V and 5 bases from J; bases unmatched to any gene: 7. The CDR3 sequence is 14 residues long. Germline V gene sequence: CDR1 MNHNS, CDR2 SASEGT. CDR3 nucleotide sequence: TGTGCCAGCAGCGCCGGGACAGGGAGGACTGAAGCTTTCTTT. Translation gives CASSAGTGRTEAFF.

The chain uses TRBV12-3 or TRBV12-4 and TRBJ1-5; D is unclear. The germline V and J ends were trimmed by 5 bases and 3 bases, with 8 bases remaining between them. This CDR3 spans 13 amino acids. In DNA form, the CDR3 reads TGTGCCAGCAGTAAGCAGGTCAATCAGCCCCAGCATTTT. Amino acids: CASSKQVNQPQHF.

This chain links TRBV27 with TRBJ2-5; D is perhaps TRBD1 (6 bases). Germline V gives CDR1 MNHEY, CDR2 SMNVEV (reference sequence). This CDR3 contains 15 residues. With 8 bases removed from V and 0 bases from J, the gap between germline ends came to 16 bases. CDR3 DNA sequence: TGTGCCAGCGCCCCAGGGGCCCTGTACCAAGAGACCCAGTACTTC. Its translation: CASAPGALYQETQYF.

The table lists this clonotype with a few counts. The CDR3: CASRPGGGLQETQYF. The CDR3 bases are TGCGCCAGCAGACCAGGTGGGGGCCTCCAAGAGACCCAGTACTTC. The V and J genes are TRBV5-1 and TRBJ2-5, with D possibly matching TRBD1 (6 bases). Per germline, CDR1 SGHRS and CDR2 YFSETQ. The CDR3 spans 15 residues. With 5 bases removed from V and 1 base from J, the gap between germline ends came to 15 bases. The whole variable domain, remainder taken from reference TRBV5-1 and TRBJ2-5, is KAGVTQTPRYLIKTRGQQVTLSCSPISGHRSVSWYQQTPGQGLQFLFEYFSETQRNKGNFPGRFSGRQFSNSRSEMNVSTLELGDSALYLCASRPGGGLQETQYFGPGTRLLVL.

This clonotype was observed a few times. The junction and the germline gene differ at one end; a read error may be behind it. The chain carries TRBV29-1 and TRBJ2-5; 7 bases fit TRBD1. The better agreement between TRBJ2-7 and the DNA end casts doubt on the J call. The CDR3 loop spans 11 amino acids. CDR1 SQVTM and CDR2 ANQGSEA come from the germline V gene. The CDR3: CSVEDRVEQYF. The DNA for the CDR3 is TGCAGCGTGGAAGACAGGGTCGAGCAGTACTTC.

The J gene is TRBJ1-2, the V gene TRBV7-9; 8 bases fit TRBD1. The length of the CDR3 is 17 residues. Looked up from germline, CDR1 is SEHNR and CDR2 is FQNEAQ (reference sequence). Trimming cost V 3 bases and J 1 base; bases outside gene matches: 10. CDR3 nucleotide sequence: TGTGCCAGCAGCTTCGACAGGGGCCACAGCAGTAACTATGGCTACACCTTC. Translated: CASSFDRGHSSNYGYTF.

The DNA for the CDR3 is TGTGCCAGCAGCTTAGATCCTGGGCCTCAAGAGACCCAGTACTTC. Protein sequence: CASSLDPGPQETQYF. This sequence joins TRBV11-2 and TRBJ2-5, with D hard to call. V was pared by 0 bases and J by 2 bases, with 10 bases between. This CDR3 region has 15 residues. CDR1 SGHAT and CDR2 FQNNGV come from the germline V gene.

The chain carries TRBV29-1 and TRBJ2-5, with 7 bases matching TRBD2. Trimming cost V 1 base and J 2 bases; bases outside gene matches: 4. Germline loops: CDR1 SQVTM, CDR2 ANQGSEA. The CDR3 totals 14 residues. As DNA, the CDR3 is TGCAGCGTTGAAGGGTCTAGCGGACAAGAGACCCAGTACTTC. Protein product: CSVEGSSGQETQYF.

CDR3 residues: CASSPRQGASNTEAFF. Here the CDR3 DNA reads TGTGCCAGCAGCCCCAGACAGGGGGCCTCGAACACTGAAGCTTTCTTT. V gene TRBV14 combines with J gene TRBJ1-1, with 10 bases matching TRBD1. The CDR3 is 16 residues long. From germline, CDR1 is SGHDN and CDR2 FVKESK. V gave up 4 bases and J gave up 1 base; unmatched junction bases: 6.

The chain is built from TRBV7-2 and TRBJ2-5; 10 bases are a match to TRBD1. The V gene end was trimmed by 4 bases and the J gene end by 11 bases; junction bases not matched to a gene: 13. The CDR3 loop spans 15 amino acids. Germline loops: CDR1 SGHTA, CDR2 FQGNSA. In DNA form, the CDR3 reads TGTGCCAGCAGCTCAGACAGGGGGCGTTACAATGAGCAGTACTTC. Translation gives CASSSDRGRYNEQYF.

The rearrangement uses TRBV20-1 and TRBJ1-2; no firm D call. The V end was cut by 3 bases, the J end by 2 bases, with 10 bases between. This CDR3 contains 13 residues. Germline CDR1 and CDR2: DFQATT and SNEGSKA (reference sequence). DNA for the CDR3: TGCAGTGCTAGCCGAGACGGAAACTATGGCTACACCTTC. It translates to CSASRDGNYGYTF.

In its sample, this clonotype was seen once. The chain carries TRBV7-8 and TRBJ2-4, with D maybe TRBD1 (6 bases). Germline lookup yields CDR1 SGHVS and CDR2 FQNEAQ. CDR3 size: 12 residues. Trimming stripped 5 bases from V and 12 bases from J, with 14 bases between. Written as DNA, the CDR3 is TGTGCCAGCAGCACCCCGACAGGCCCTCAGTACTTC. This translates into CASSTPTGPQYF.

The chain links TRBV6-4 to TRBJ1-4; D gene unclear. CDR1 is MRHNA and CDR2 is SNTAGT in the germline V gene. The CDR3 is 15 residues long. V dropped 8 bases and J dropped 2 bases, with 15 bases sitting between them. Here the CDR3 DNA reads TGTGCCAGCTCCGTCCGGGGAGAGACTAATGAAAAACTGTTTTTT. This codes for CASSVRGETNEKLFF.

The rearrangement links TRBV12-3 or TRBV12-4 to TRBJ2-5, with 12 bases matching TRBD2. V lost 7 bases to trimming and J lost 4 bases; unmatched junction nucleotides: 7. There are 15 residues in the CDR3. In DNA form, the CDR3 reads TGTGCCAGCACCTTACTAGCGGGGGGACGAGAGACCCAGTACTTC. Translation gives CASTLLAGGRETQYF.

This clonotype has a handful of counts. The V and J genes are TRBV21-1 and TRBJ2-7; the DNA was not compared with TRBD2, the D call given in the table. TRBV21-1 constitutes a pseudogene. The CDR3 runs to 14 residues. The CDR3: CASLKTSGVYEQYF. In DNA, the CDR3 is TGTGCCAGCCTTAAGACTAGCGGAGTCTACGAGCAGTACTTC.

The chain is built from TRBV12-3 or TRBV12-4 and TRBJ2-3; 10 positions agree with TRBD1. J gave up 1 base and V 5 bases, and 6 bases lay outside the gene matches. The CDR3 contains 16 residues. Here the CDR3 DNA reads TGTGCCAGCAGTCCAGGCGGGACAGGGGGCACAGATACGCAGTATTTT. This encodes CASSPGGTGGTDTQYF.

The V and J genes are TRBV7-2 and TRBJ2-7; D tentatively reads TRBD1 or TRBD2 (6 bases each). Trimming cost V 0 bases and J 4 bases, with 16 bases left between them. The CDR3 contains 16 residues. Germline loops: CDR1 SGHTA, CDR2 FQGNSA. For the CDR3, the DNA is TGTGCCAGCAGCTTAGCGGGGGGCTCCCCGACTTACGAGCAGTACTTC. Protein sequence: CASSLAGGSPTYEQYF.

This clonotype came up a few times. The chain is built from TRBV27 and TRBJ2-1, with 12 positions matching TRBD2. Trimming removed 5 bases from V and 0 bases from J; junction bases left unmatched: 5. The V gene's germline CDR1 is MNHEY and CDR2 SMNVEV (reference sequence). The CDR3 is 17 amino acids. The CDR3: CASSPTSGRSSYNEQFF. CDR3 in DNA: TGTGCCAGCAGTCCAACTAGCGGGAGGAGCTCCTACAATGAGCAGTTCTTC.

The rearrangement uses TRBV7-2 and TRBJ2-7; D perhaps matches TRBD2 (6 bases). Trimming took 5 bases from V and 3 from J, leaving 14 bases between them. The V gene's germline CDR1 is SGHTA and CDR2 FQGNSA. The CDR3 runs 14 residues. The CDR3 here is CASSVQRVNYEQYF. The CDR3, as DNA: TGTGCCAGCAGCGTGCAGCGGGTTAACTACGAGCAGTACTTC. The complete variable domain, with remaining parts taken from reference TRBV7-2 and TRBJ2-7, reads GAGVSQSPSNKVTEKGKDVELRCDPISGHTALYWYRQSLGQGLEFLIYFQGNSAPDKSGLPSDRFSAERTGGSVSTLTIQRTQQEDSAVYLCASSVQRVNYEQYFGPGTRLTVT.

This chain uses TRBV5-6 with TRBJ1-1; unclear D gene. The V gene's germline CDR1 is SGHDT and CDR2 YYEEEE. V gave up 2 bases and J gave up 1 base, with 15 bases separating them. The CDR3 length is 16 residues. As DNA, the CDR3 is TGTGCCAGCAGCTTCGGCCCCGATAATACGAACACTGAAGCTTTCTTT. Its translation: CASSFGPDNTNTEAFF.

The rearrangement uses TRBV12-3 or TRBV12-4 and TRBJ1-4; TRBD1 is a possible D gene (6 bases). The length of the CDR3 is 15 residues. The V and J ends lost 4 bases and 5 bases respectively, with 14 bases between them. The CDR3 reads CASSSGVKGNEKLFF. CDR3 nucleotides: TGTGCCAGCAGTTCAGGGGTAAAGGGGAATGAAAAACTGTTTTTT.